These T cell receptor beta chains were read from a single sample in a study of T cell changes during pregnancy in multiple sclerosis. The method was immunoSEQ multiplex PCR; TCRdb's version includes in-frame clones alone and lacks a portion of them. The table has roughly 39,000 clones, more than 85% seen once. The sample in question was CD8+ T cells from peripheral blood mononuclear cells, obtained after pregnancy. The receptors come from a female donor with multiple sclerosis, enrolled in a pregnancy study. Each CDR3 is given with its conserved first and last residue. D genes are given only for firm matches. For some rows the clone size is stated as once, few or many, or as a class when expanded; others skip it.

d_gene: TRBD2
j_gene: TRBJ2-2
v_gene: TRBV2
abundance: -
CDR3aa: CASDPGLATPGELFF
CDR3nt: TGTGCCAGCGATCCGGGACTAGCGACTCCCGGGGAGCTGTTTTTT

d_gene: TRBD1
j_gene: TRBJ2-3
v_gene: TRBV6-1
abundance: -
CDR3aa: CASSEALGTGWHSAQYF
CDR3nt: TGTGCCAGCAGTGAAGCGTTAGGGACAGGGTGGCACAGTGCGCAGTATTTT

d_gene: -
j_gene: TRBJ1-2
v_gene: TRBV4-2
abundance: -
CDR3aa: CASSQGTERANYGYTF
CDR3nt: TGTGCCAGCAGCCAAGGGACAGAACGAGCTAACTATGGCTACACCTTC

d_gene: -
j_gene: TRBJ2-5
v_gene: TRBV6-6
abundance: -
CDR3aa: CASGLEGAWETQYF
CDR3nt: TGTGCCAGCGGATTGGAGGGGGCCTGGGAGACCCAGTACTTC

d_gene: -
j_gene: TRBJ2-4
v_gene: TRBV18
abundance: -
CDR3aa: CASSPWGEEDQAKNIQYF
CDR3nt: TGTGCCAGCTCACCCTGGGGGGAGGAGGATCAGGCCAAAAACATTCAGTACTTC

d_gene: TRBD1
j_gene: TRBJ2-2
v_gene: TRBV15
abundance: once
CDR3aa: CATSRPGTGERSGELFF
CDR3nt: TGTGCCACCAGCCGTCCCGGGACAGGGGAGAGATCCGGGGAGCTGTTTTTT

d_gene: -
j_gene: TRBJ1-2
v_gene: TRBV27
abundance: -
CDR3aa: CASSLSAGIVYGYTF
CDR3nt: TGTGCCAGCAGTTTATCGGCAGGGATCGTCTATGGCTACACCTTC

d_gene: TRBD1
j_gene: TRBJ2-1
v_gene: TRBV6-5
abundance: once
CDR3aa: CASNPRTGHYNEQFF
CDR3nt: TGTGCCAGCAACCCCCGGACAGGACATTACAATGAGCAGTTCTTC

d_gene: -
j_gene: TRBJ2-7
v_gene: TRBV4-1
abundance: -
CDR3aa: CASSFLTAGGGTEYEQYF
CDR3nt: TGCGCCAGCAGCTTTTTAACGGCCGGGGGTGGGACCGAGTACGAGCAGTACTTC

d_gene: TRBD2
j_gene: TRBJ2-3
v_gene: TRBV9
abundance: once
CDR3aa: CASSVGTSGSTDTQYF
CDR3nt: TGTGCCAGCAGCGTAGGGACTAGCGGGAGCACAGATACGCAGTATTTT

d_gene: TRBD1
j_gene: TRBJ2-1
v_gene: TRBV5-5
abundance: -
CDR3aa: CASSLDRGRKDEQFF
CDR3nt: TGTGCCAGCAGCTTGGACAGGGGGCGTAAGGATGAGCAGTTCTTC

d_gene: -
j_gene: TRBJ2-3
v_gene: TRBV6-4
abundance: -
CDR3aa: CASSDEGSSTDTQYF
CDR3nt: TGTGCCAGCAGTGACGAGGGATCAAGCACAGATACGCAGTATTTT

d_gene: -
j_gene: TRBJ2-2
v_gene: TRBV2
abundance: -
CDR3aa: CASSEIFSKNTGELFF
CDR3nt: TGTGCCAGCAGTGAAATTTTCAGTAAGAACACCGGGGAGCTGTTTTTT

d_gene: TRBD1
j_gene: TRBJ2-7
v_gene: TRBV19
abundance: once
CDR3aa: CASSARDSYEQYF
CDR3nt: TGTGCCAGTAGTGCCCGGGACAGCTACGAGCAGTACTTC

d_gene: TRBD2
j_gene: TRBJ2-1
v_gene: TRBV27
abundance: -
CDR3aa: CASSYVGLAEEFF
CDR3nt: TGTGCCAGCAGTTACGTGGGACTAGCGGAAGAGTTCTTC

d_gene: -
j_gene: TRBJ2-7
v_gene: TRBV30
abundance: -
CDR3aa: CAWTSTRGLGRSYEQYF
CDR3nt: TGTGCCTGGACCTCAACCAGAGGGCTGGGCCGCTCCTACGAGCAGTACTTC

d_gene: TRBD2
j_gene: TRBJ2-4
v_gene: TRBV9
abundance: -
CDR3aa: CASSVGTSGVKNIQYF
CDR3nt: TGTGCCAGCAGCGTGGGGACTAGCGGGGTTAAAAACATTCAGTACTTC

d_gene: TRBD2
j_gene: TRBJ2-3
v_gene: TRBV10-1
abundance: -
CDR3aa: CASSPGLAVTDTQYF
CDR3nt: TGCGCCAGCAGTCCGGGACTAGCGGTCACAGATACGCAGTATTTT

d_gene: TRBD2
j_gene: TRBJ2-1
v_gene: TRBV5-1
abundance: -
CDR3aa: CASSPGGGSDEQFF
CDR3nt: TGCGCCAGCAGCCCCGGGGGGGGGTCCGATGAGCAGTTCTTC

d_gene: -
j_gene: TRBJ1-4
v_gene: TRBV9
abundance: -
CDR3aa: CASSAYTGISLNEKLFF
CDR3nt: TGTGCCAGCAGCGCCTATACCGGGATATCACTTAATGAAAAACTGTTTTTT

d_gene: TRBD1
j_gene: TRBJ2-3
v_gene: TRBV7-9
abundance: few
CDR3aa: CASSLADRGISTDTQYF
CDR3nt: TGTGCCAGCAGCTTGGCCGACAGGGGAATTAGCACAGATACGCAGTATTTT

d_gene: TRBD1
j_gene: TRBJ1-2
v_gene: TRBV30
abundance: -
CDR3aa: CAWSTGTGAGYTF
CDR3nt: TGTGCCTGGAGCACCGGGACAGGGGCTGGCTACACCTTC

d_gene: -
j_gene: TRBJ1-2
v_gene: TRBV6-6
abundance: -
CDR3aa: CASRLVRRDGYTF
CDR3nt: TGTGCCAGCAGACTTGTCCGCAGGGATGGCTACACCTTC

d_gene: -
j_gene: TRBJ2-7
v_gene: TRBV5-4
abundance: -
CDR3aa: CASSLGQNYEQYF
CDR3nt: TGTGCCAGCAGCTTGGGGCAGAACTACGAGCAGTACTTC

d_gene: TRBD2
j_gene: TRBJ2-3
v_gene: TRBV9
abundance: -
CDR3aa: CASSVELASGVPDTQYF
CDR3nt: TGTGCCAGCAGCGTAGAGTTGGCTAGCGGGGTTCCGGATACGCAGTATTTT

d_gene: -
j_gene: TRBJ2-7
v_gene: TRBV10-3
abundance: -
CDR3aa: CATNTPTGKSYEQYF
CDR3nt: TGTGCCACCAATACCCCTACAGGGAAATCCTACGAGCAGTACTTC

d_gene: -
j_gene: TRBJ1-1
v_gene: TRBV4-2
abundance: many
CDR3aa: CASSQAGGRDEAFF
CDR3nt: TGTGCCAGCAGCCAGGCGGGGGGGCGCGATGAAGCTTTCTTT

d_gene: TRBD2
j_gene: TRBJ2-1
v_gene: TRBV27
abundance: -
CDR3aa: CASSLGRAGANEQFF
CDR3nt: TGTGCCAGCAGTTTGGGGAGGGCCGGCGCTAATGAGCAGTTCTTC

d_gene: TRBD1
j_gene: TRBJ1-3
v_gene: TRBV7-9
abundance: few
CDR3aa: CASSPRTGTGNTIYF
CDR3nt: TGTGCCAGCAGCCCACGGACAGGGACAGGAAACACCATATATTTT

d_gene: TRBD1
j_gene: TRBJ2-7
v_gene: TRBV5-5
abundance: -
CDR3aa: CASSKRTGGSYEQYF
CDR3nt: TGTGCCAGCAGCAAACGGACAGGGGGCTCCTACGAGCAGTACTTC

d_gene: TRBD1
j_gene: TRBJ2-1
v_gene: TRBV9
abundance: -
CDR3aa: CASSPKTGWVYNEQFF
CDR3nt: TGTGCCAGCAGCCCAAAGACAGGGTGGGTCTACAATGAGCAGTTCTTC

d_gene: TRBD1
j_gene: TRBJ1-2
v_gene: TRBV10-1
abundance: -
CDR3aa: CASSEKTGGDNYGYTF
CDR3nt: TGCGCCAGCAGTGAAAAAACAGGGGGGGATAACTATGGCTACACCTTC

d_gene: TRBD1
j_gene: TRBJ1-4
v_gene: TRBV9
abundance: -
CDR3aa: CASSPGGGLNEKLFF
CDR3nt: TGTGCCAGCAGCCCAGGAGGGGGCCTTAATGAAAAACTGTTTTTT

d_gene: -
j_gene: TRBJ1-3
v_gene: TRBV6-1
abundance: -
CDR3aa: CASSDQGNTIYF
CDR3nt: TGTGCCAGCAGTGATCAAGGAAACACCATATATTTT

d_gene: TRBD1
j_gene: TRBJ1-2
v_gene: TRBV27
abundance: -
CDR3aa: CASSSYGTGSYGYTF
CDR3nt: TGTGCCAGCAGTTCGTATGGGACAGGGTCCTATGGCTACACCTTC

d_gene: -
j_gene: TRBJ1-5
v_gene: TRBV11-2
abundance: -
CDR3aa: CASSFGRGGNQPQHF
CDR3nt: TGTGCCAGCAGCTTTGGTCGAGGAGGCAATCAGCCCCAGCATTTT

d_gene: TRBD1
j_gene: TRBJ2-1
v_gene: TRBV27
abundance: -
CDR3aa: CASSTGTGGFREQFF
CDR3nt: TGTGCCAGCAGTACCGGGACAGGGGGTTTTCGTGAGCAGTTCTTC

d_gene: TRBD2
j_gene: TRBJ2-5
v_gene: TRBV2
abundance: -
CDR3aa: CASRSILSGAETQYF
CDR3nt: TGTGCCAGCAGGTCGATCCTTAGCGGGGCTGAGACCCAGTACTTC

d_gene: -
j_gene: TRBJ2-1
v_gene: TRBV5-6
abundance: -
CDR3aa: CASSPRASYNEQFF
CDR3nt: TGTGCCAGCAGCCCCAGGGCCTCCTACAATGAGCAGTTCTTC

d_gene: -
j_gene: TRBJ2-1
v_gene: TRBV4-2
abundance: few
CDR3aa: CASSQQTRSSYNEQFF
CDR3nt: TGTGCCAGCAGCCAACAAACTAGGAGCTCCTACAATGAGCAGTTCTTC

d_gene: TRBD2
j_gene: TRBJ2-4
v_gene: TRBV27
abundance: -
CDR3aa: CASSPTTSGLGIQYF
CDR3nt: TGTGCCAGCAGTCCCACGACTAGCGGCTTGGGCATTCAGTACTTC

d_gene: -
j_gene: TRBJ2-7
v_gene: TRBV9
abundance: -
CDR3aa: CASSVGVEYEQYF
CDR3nt: TGTGCCAGCAGCGTAGGAGTAGAGTACGAGCAGTACTTC

d_gene: TRBD1
j_gene: TRBJ1-2
v_gene: TRBV2
abundance: -
CDR3aa: CASPGTGLTLNYGYTF
CDR3nt: TGTGCCAGCCCCGGGACAGGCCTTACCCTTAACTATGGCTACACCTTC

d_gene: -
j_gene: TRBJ1-1
v_gene: TRBV27
abundance: -
CDR3aa: CATRRGTEAFF
CDR3nt: TGTGCCACCAGGCGTGGCACTGAAGCTTTCTTT

d_gene: TRBD1
j_gene: TRBJ2-3
v_gene: TRBV28
abundance: -
CDR3aa: CATDRATSTDTQYF
CDR3nt: TGTGCCACAGACAGGGCCACTAGCACAGATACGCAGTATTTT

d_gene: -
j_gene: TRBJ2-1
v_gene: TRBV7-3
abundance: once
CDR3aa: CASSLDGSYNEQFF
CDR3nt: TGTGCCAGCAGCTTAGACGGGAGTTACAATGAGCAGTTCTTC

d_gene: TRBD2
j_gene: TRBJ2-2
v_gene: TRBV7-9
abundance: -
CDR3aa: CASSLEAGAIGELFF
CDR3nt: TGTGCCAGCAGCTTAGAAGCGGGGGCGATCGGGGAGCTGTTTTTT

d_gene: -
j_gene: TRBJ1-5
v_gene: TRBV5-1
abundance: -
CDR3aa: CASSVGGDQPQHF
CDR3nt: TGCGCCAGCAGCGTAGGCGGGGACCAGCCCCAGCATTTT